The rows below give T cell receptor beta chains drawn from one sample of a study of identical twins. TCRdb passed the 5' RACE reads through MiXCR, listing each CDR3 protein once. Among around 1.7 million distinct CDR3 sequences listed, less than 35% were seen once. Sample: cord blood. These receptors were obtained from a newborn girl in good health. The conserved cysteine and the conserved F or W are not part of the CDR3 here.

v_call,cdr3_aa
TRBV20-1,SATDSPYGYT
TRBV6-7,ASSWWEETQY
TRBV9,ASSVRAFTYEQY
TRBV20-1,SASQVGAF
TRBV20-1,SAERSSGYYEQY
TRBV20-1,SAIAPRGTGELF
TRBV12-3/TRBV12-4,ASSLPPGGRALGSYNEQF
TRBV11-2,ASSLIRKGVYTEAF
TRBV20-1,SARTGTNSYNEQF
TRBV7-9,ASSLAQLGNEQF
TRBV7-2,ASSLGLGASGIRWDTQY
TRBV11-2,ASSLILARTQETQY
TRBV28,ASTSIRLAGGLRDEQF
TRBV20-1,SVTSGGAGDTQY
TRBV28,ASSPQLAGGNEQF
TRBV20-1,SGVQGNQPQH
TRBV20-1,SAKEVPGRILATNEKLF
TRBV18,ASSPREGQETQF
TRBV24-1,ATSDSGQGGYMLEQF
TRBV7-9,ASSFFWWGPSYNEQF
TRBV5-1,ASSLTAGISYEQY
TRBV6-2/TRBV6-3,ASSYGPLGYT
TRBV2,ASRADPGYTGELF
TRBV5-1,ASSLGLGAGNGYT
TRBV4-2,ASSQVRDRGEQY
TRBV7-7,ASSRDWKNEQF
TRBV29-1,SVEGYQGATEAF
TRBV20-1,SARDFKGETEAF
TRBV3-1,ASSQALLYNEQY
TRBV12-3/TRBV12-4,ASSSQPGVQETQY
TRBV6-5,ASSYSLGSGANVLT